This is a list of T cell receptor beta chains from one sample in a study of blood T cell repertoires in COVID-19. Clones were read by immunoSEQ multiplex PCR, and TCRdb kept only the in-frame ones, dropping some. The repertoire holds around 270,000 clones, with roughly 86% as singletons. The specimen was peripheral blood. The receptor source for this set is a woman aged 45 to 65 with acute or convalescent COVID-19. Each CDR3 is given with its conserved first and last residue. Each record gives: CDR3 length, V gene, clone size, D gene, J gene, CDR3 protein, CDR3 DNA. D genes are given only for firm matches. Clone size is stated in some rows and not others, as once, few, many or a class when expanded.

>13|TRBV9|NA|NA|TRBJ2-1
CASSVGTENEQFF
TGTGCCAGCAGCGTAGGGACAGAGAATGAGCAGTTCTTC
>13|TRBV7-9|NA|NA|TRBJ2-1
CASSLTGDNEQFF
TGTGCCAGCAGCTTAACAGGCGACAATGAGCAGTTCTTC
>13|TRBV12-3/TRBV12-4|NA|TRBD1|TRBJ1-2
CASSSQGYLGYTF
TGTGCCAGCAGTTCACAGGGGTATCTTGGCTACACCTTC
>17|TRBV7-9|NA|TRBD2|TRBJ2-3
CASSRNLLAGGTDTQYF
TGTGCCAGCAGCCGAAATCTTTTAGCGGGGGGCACAGATACGCAGTATTTT
>14|TRBV24-1|NA|TRBD1|TRBJ1-1
CATSPGQGDTEAFF
TGTGCCACCTCACCAGGACAGGGGGACACTGAAGCTTTCTTT
>15|TRBV27|NA|TRBD2|TRBJ2-3
CASSLAGVGTDTQYF
TGTGCCAGCAGTTTAGCGGGAGTCGGCACAGATACGCAGTATTTT
>16|TRBV6-5|NA|NA|TRBJ2-7
CASSYSSGQMIYEQYF
TGTGCCAGCAGTTACTCGTCCGGACAAATGATCTACGAGCAGTACTTC
>15|TRBV6-4|NA|TRBD1|TRBJ2-3
CASSDGQGNTDTQYF
TGTGCCAGCAGTGATGGACAGGGGAACACAGATACGCAGTATTTT
>14|TRBV5-1|NA|NA|TRBJ1-2
CASSPPGDFQGYTF
TGCGCCAGCAGCCCCCCCGGGGACTTCCAAGGCTACACCTTC
>15|TRBV4-1|once|TRBD1|TRBJ1-4
CASSHIATGSGKLFF
TGCGCCAGCAGCCACATAGCGACAGGGTCGGGGAAACTGTTTTTT
>15|TRBV6-5|NA|NA|TRBJ2-1
CASSNLVGRYNEQFF
TGTGCCAGCAGTAACCTAGTGGGTCGCTACAATGAGCAGTTCTTC
>15|TRBV28|NA|TRBD1|TRBJ1-2
CASSSPNRGNYGYTF
TGTGCCAGCAGTTCACCGAACAGGGGTAACTATGGCTACACCTTC
>17|TRBV6-1|NA|TRBD1|TRBJ1-6
CASSGKDRDRENSPLHF
TGTGCCAGCAGTGGGAAAGACCGGGACAGGGAGAATTCACCCCTCCACTTT
>15|TRBV2|NA|NA|TRBJ1-5
CASSEALRVNQPQHF
TGTGCCAGCAGTGAAGCACTCAGGGTTAATCAGCCCCAGCATTTT
>12|TRBV19|NA|NA|TRBJ1-1
CASSIWGGVAFF
TGTGCCAGTAGTATTTGGGGCGGGGTAGCTTTCTTT
>14|TRBV4-2|NA|NA|TRBJ2-5
CASSELGLQETQYF
TGTGCCAGCAGCGAATTGGGCTTACAAGAGACCCAGTACTTC
>17|TRBV7-2|NA|TRBD2|TRBJ2-5
CASSWAGTSGFQETQYF
TGTGCCAGCAGCTGGGCCGGGACTAGCGGATTTCAAGAGACCCAGTACTTC
>15|TRBV19|few|TRBD1|TRBJ1-4
CASSRQGKLVEKLFF
TGTGCCAGTAGCAGACAGGGGAAACTTGTTGAAAAACTGTTTTTT
>14|TRBV2|few|NA|TRBJ1-4
CASSVESTNEKLFF
TGTGCCAGCAGTGTAGAGTCAACTAATGAAAAACTGTTTTTT
>18|TRBV28|NA|TRBD1|TRBJ2-5
CASSLFDPTGGNMETQYF
TGTGCCAGCAGTTTATTTGACCCGACAGGGGGCAATATGGAGACCCAGTACTTC
>13|TRBV7-9|NA|NA|TRBJ1-1
CASSTPGWTEAFF
TGTGCCAGCAGCACCCCGGGGTGGACTGAAGCTTTCTTT
>17|TRBV5-1|NA|TRBD1|TRBJ2-2
CASRRAAGGAGPGELFF
TGCGCCAGCAGACGGGCCGCAGGGGGCGCCGGGCCCGGGGAGCTGTTTTTT
>15|TRBV28|NA|NA|TRBJ2-3
CASTVTGRGTDTQYF
TGTGCCAGCACCGTTACAGGGAGAGGCACAGATACGCAGTATTTT
>15|TRBV10-1|NA|TRBD2|TRBJ2-7
CASMTSSGRPYEQYF
TGCGCCAGCATGACTTCTAGCGGGAGGCCCTACGAGCAGTACTTC
>13|TRBV7-9|NA|NA|TRBJ2-5
CASRRDNQETQYF
TGTGCCAGCAGGAGGGACAACCAAGAGACCCAGTACTTC
>12|TRBV7-9|few|NA|TRBJ1-6
CASNAGNSPLHF
TGTGCCAGCAACGCGGGGAATTCACCCCTCCACTTT
>15|TRBV6-5|many|NA|TRBJ2-3
CASSPQGKGADTQYF
TGTGCCAGCAGTCCGCAGGGGAAAGGGGCAGATACGCAGTATTTT
>15|TRBV27|NA|TRBD1|TRBJ1-2
CASSFRGQGIYGYTF
TGTGCCAGCAGCTTTAGGGGACAGGGAATCTATGGCTACACCTTC
>16|TRBV5-1|NA|TRBD1|TRBJ1-2
CASSPGQGLGGYGYTF
TGCGCCAGCAGCCCAGGACAGGGGCTCGGCGGCTATGGCTACACCTTC
>17|TRBV18|NA|TRBD1|TRBJ1-1
CASSPTVPGQGGTEAFF
TGTGCCAGCTCACCAACTGTTCCGGGACAGGGTGGGACTGAAGCTTTCTTT
>15|TRBV5-1|NA|TRBD1|TRBJ2-7
CASSSTDRGPYEQYF
TGCGCCAGCAGCAGTACGGACAGGGGACCCTACGAGCAGTACTTC
>18|TRBV7-9|NA|TRBD1|TRBJ1-1
CASSLVLWAGGESTEAFF
TGTGCCAGCAGCTTAGTATTATGGGCAGGGGGCGAGAGCACTGAAGCTTTCTTT
>13|TRBV18|NA|NA|TRBJ2-1
CASSPTGKNEQFF
TGTGCCAGCTCACCCACAGGGAAAAATGAGCAGTTCTTC
>17|TRBV5-1|NA|TRBD2|TRBJ2-5
CASSPLGAGGAIETQYF
TGCGCCAGCAGCCCCCTGGGAGCGGGAGGGGCAATAGAGACCCAGTACTTC
>16|TRBV15|NA|NA|TRBJ2-7
CATSRDRAGSIYEQYF
TGTGCCACCAGCAGAGATCGTGCAGGTTCGATCTACGAGCAGTACTTC
>13|TRBV5-1|once|NA|TRBJ2-1
CASSLEAGNEQFF
TGCGCCAGCAGCCTGGAGGCGGGCAATGAGCAGTTCTTC
>14|TRBV7-2|once|NA|TRBJ1-2
CASSLARQAYGYTF
TGTGCCAGCAGCTTAGCTCGGCAGGCCTATGGCTACACCTTC
>14|TRBV14|NA|TRBD1|TRBJ2-7
CASSQFTGVYEQYF
TGTGCCAGCAGCCAATTCACAGGGGTCTACGAGCAGTACTTC
>15|TRBV19|NA|NA|TRBJ1-2
CASSIGRDRNYGYTF
TGTGCCAGTAGTATAGGGAGAGACAGGAACTATGGCTACACCTTC
>14|TRBV18|NA|TRBD1|TRBJ1-6
CASSLGQLSSPLHF
TGTGCCAGCTCACTGGGACAGCTGAGTTCACCCCTCCACTTT
>16|TRBV5-6|NA|NA|TRBJ1-1
CASSLFGQRANTEAFF
TGTGCCAGCAGCTTGTTCGGACAACGGGCGAACACTGAAGCTTTCTTT
>15|TRBV4-1|NA|TRBD2|TRBJ2-1
CASSQDSGGRNEQFF
TGCGCCAGCAGCCAAGATAGCGGGGGGAGGAATGAGCAGTTCTTC
>16|TRBV7-3|NA|TRBD1|TRBJ2-2
CASSLPGQGFTGELFF
TGTGCCAGCAGCTTACCGGGACAGGGTTTCACCGGGGAGCTGTTTTTT
>14|TRBV5-1|once|NA|TRBJ2-1
CASSSGTQGNEQFF
TGCGCCAGCAGCTCCGGGACTCAAGGCAATGAGCAGTTCTTC
>15|TRBV7-2|NA|TRBD2|TRBJ2-1
CASSLGLAGVSEQFF
TGTGCCAGCAGCTTAGGACTAGCGGGAGTTAGTGAGCAGTTCTTC
>17|TRBV5-1|NA|NA|TRBJ1-4
CASSPYSGGVTGEKLFF
TGCGCCAGCAGCCCCTACTCCGGGGGTGTGACGGGTGAAAAACTGTTTTTT
>16|TRBV4-3|NA|NA|TRBJ1-2
CASSHKDGGQGYGYTF
TGCGCCAGCAGCCATAAAGACGGGGGGCAGGGGTATGGCTACACCTTC
>13|TRBV7-3|few|NA|TRBJ1-2
CASSLSPEYGYTF
TGTGCCAGCAGCTTATCACCGGAGTATGGCTACACCTTC
>13|TRBV27|NA|NA|TRBJ2-7
CASSLRTAYEQYF
TGTGCCAGCAGTTTGCGAACAGCCTACGAGCAGTACTTC